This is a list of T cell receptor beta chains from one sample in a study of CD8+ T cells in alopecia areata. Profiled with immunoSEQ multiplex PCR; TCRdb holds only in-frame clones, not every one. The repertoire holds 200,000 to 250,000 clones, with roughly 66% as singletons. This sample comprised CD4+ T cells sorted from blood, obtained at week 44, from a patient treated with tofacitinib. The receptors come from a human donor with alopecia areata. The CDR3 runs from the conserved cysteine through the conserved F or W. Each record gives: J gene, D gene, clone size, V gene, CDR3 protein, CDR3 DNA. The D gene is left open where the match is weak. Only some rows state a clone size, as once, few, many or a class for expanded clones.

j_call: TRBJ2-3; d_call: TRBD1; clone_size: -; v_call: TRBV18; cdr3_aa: CASSPITGTVLGTDTQYF; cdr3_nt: TGTGCCAGCTCACCAATTACCGGGACAGTCCTGGGCACAGATACGCAGTATTTT
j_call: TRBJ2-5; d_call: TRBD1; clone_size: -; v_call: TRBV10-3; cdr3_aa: CAISDGQGAGETQYF; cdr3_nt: TGTGCCATCAGTGACGGACAGGGGGCTGGAGAGACCCAGTACTTC
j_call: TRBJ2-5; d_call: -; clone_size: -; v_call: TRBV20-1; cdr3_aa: CSALGRETQYF; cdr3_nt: TGCAGTGCTTTGGGGCGTGAGACCCAGTACTTC
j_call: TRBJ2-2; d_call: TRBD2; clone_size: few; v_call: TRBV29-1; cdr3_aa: CSVSGTSGGTGELFF; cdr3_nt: TGCAGCGTGTCCGGGACTAGCGGGGGTACCGGGGAGCTGTTTTTT
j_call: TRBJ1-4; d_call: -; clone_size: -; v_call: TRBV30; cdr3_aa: CAWSVRGLPSPLFF; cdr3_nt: TGTGCCTGGAGTGTACGTGGACTACCGAGTCCTCTGTTTTTT
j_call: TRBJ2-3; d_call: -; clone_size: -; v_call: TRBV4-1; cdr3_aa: CASSQAQLLADTQYF; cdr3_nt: TGCGCCAGCAGCCAAGCTCAGTTGTTAGCAGATACGCAGTATTTT
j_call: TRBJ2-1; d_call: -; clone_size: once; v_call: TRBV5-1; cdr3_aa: CASSVQGDEQFF; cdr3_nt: TGCGCCAGCAGCGTACAGGGCGATGAGCAGTTCTTC
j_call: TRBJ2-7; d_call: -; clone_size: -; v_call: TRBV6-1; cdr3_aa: CASSEFFEQYF; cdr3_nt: TGTGCCAGCAGTGAATTTTTCGAGCAGTACTTC
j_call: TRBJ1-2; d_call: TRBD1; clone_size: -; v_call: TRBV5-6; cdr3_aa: CASSPTGRDGYTF; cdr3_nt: TGTGCCAGCAGTCCGACAGGGCGGGACGGCTACACCTTC
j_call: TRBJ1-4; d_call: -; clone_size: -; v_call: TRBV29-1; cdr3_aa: CSVEQGSDNEKLFF; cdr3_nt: TGCAGCGTTGAGCAGGGGTCAGATAATGAAAAACTGTTTTTT
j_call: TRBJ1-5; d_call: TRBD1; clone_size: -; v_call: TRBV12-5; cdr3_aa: CASGHDRGWEQPQHF; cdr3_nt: TGTGCTAGTGGCCATGACAGGGGGTGGGAGCAGCCCCAGCATTTT
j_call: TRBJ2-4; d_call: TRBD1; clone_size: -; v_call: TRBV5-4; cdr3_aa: CASSFRGSMTGGLRNIQYF; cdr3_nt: TGTGCCAGCAGCTTTCGGGGGTCCATGACAGGGGGCTTACGGAACATTCAGTACTTC
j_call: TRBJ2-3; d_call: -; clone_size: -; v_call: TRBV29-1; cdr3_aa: CSVDPGAGWADTQYF; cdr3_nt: TGCAGCGTGGACCCCGGGGCGGGGTGGGCAGATACGCAGTATTTT
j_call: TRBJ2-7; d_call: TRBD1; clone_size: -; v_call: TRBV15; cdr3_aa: CAINDRGLGYEQYF; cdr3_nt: TGTGCCATCAACGACAGGGGACTGGGATACGAGCAGTACTTC
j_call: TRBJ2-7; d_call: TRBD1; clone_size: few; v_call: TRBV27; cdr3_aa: CASSLVGQGMSSYEQYF; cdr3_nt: TGTGCCAGCAGTTTAGTGGGACAGGGGATGAGCTCCTACGAGCAGTACTTC
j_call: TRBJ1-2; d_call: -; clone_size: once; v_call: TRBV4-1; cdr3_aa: CASSQVPGSNYGYTF; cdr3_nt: TGCGCCAGCAGCCAAGTGCCCGGAAGTAACTATGGCTACACCTTC
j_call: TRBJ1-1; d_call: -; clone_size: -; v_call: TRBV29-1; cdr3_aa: CSVRQANTEAFF; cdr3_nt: TGCAGCGTACGACAGGCGAACACTGAAGCTTTCTTT
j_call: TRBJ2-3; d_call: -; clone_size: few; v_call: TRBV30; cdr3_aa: CAWSVVAGARDTQYF; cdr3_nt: TGTGCCTGGAGTGTAGTGGCGGGGGCCCGGGATACGCAGTATTTT
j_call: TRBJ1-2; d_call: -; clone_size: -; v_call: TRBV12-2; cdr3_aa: CASRFINRDTFEQGYTF; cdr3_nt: TGTGCAAGTCGCTTCATAAACCGGGACACATTCGAACAGGGCTACACCTTC
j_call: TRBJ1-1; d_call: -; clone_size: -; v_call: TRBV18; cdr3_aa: CASSLGAAMNTEAFF; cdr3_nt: TGTGCCAGCTCACTCGGGGCAGCGATGAACACTGAAGCTTTCTTT
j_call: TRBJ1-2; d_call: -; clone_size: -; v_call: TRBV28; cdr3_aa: CASGGQTYGYTF; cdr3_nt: TGTGCCAGCGGAGGGCAGACCTATGGCTACACCTTC
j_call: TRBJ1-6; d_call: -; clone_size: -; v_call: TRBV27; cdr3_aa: CASSFKESSPLHF; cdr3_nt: TGTGCCAGCAGTTTTAAGGAGAGCTCACCCCTCCACTTT
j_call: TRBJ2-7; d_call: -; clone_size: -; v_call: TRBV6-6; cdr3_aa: CASTDTPYEQYF; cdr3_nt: TGTGCCAGCACTGACACCCCCTACGAGCAGTACTTC
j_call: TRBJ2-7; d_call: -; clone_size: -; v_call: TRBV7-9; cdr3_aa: CASSFPTSYEQYF; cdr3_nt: TGTGCCAGCAGCTTCCCGACTAGCTACGAGCAGTACTTC
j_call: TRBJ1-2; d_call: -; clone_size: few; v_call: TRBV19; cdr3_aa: CASSMAANYGYTF; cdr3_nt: TGTGCCAGTAGTATGGCGGCTAACTATGGCTACACCTTC
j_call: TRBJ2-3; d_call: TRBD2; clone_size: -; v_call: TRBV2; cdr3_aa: CASTRGAETDTQYF; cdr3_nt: TGTGCCAGCACGCGGGGGGCTGAGACAGATACGCAGTATTTT
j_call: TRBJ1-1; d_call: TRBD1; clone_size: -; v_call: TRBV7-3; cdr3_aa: CASSSGQGSSEAFF; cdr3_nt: TGTGCCAGCAGCTCAGGACAGGGATCGAGTGAAGCTTTCTTT
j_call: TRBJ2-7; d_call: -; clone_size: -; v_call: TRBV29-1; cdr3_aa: CSVTKGLGLYEQYF; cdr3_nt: TGCAGCGTCACTAAAGGGTTGGGCCTCTACGAGCAGTACTTC
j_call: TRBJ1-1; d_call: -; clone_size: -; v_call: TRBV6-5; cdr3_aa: CASRSTGYNTEAFF; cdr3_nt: TGTGCCAGCAGATCGACAGGATACAACACTGAAGCTTTCTTT
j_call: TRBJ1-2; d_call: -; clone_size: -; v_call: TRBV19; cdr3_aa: CASSISATGSYGYTF; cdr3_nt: TGTGCCAGTAGTATCTCTGCCACCGGGAGCTATGGCTACACCTTC
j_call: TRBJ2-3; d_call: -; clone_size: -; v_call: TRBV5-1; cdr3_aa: CASSFGGGSTDTQYF; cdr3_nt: TGCGCCAGCAGCTTCGGGGGCGGCAGCACAGATACGCAGTATTTT
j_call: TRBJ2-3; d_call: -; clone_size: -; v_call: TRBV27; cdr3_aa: CASSLRRGPTDTQYF; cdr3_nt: TGTGCCAGCAGTTTAAGGCGGGGTCCCACAGATACGCAGTATTTT
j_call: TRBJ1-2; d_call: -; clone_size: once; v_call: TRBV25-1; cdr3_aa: CASSENTGYGYTF; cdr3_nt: TGTGCCAGCAGTGAAAACACCGGTTATGGCTACACCTTC
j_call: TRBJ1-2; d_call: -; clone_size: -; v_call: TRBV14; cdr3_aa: CASSPMGRGDYGYTF; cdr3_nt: TGTGCCAGCAGCCCTATGGGCAGGGGCGACTATGGCTACACCTTC
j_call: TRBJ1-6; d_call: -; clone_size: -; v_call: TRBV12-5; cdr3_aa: CASGHHRSATLHF; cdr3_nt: TGTGCTAGTGGCCATCACCGGTCTGCTACCCTCCACTTT
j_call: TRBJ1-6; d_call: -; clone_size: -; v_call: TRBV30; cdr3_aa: CAWSVPGQRSPLHF; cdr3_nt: TGTGCCTGGAGTGTTCCCGGTCAGCGGTCACCCCTCCACTTT
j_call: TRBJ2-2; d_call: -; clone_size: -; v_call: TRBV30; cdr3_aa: CAWSRRTNTGELFF; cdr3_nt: TGTGCCTGGAGTCGGAGGACGAACACCGGGGAGCTGTTTTTT
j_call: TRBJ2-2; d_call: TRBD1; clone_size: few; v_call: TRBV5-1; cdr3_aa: CASSFRGQTNTGELFF; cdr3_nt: TGCGCCAGCAGCTTTCGGGGACAGACGAACACCGGGGAGCTGTTTTTT
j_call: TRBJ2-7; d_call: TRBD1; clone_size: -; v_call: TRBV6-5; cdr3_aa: CASRETGDGEQYF; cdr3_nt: TGTGCCAGCAGGGAGACAGGGGATGGCGAGCAGTACTTC
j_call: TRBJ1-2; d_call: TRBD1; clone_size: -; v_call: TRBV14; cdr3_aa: CASSQAGTGGNGYTF; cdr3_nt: TGTGCCAGCAGCCAAGCCGGGACAGGGGGGAATGGCTACACCTTC
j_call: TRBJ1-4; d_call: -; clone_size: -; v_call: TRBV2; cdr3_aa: CASSETANEKLFF; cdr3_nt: TGTGCCAGCAGTGAAACAGCTAATGAAAAACTGTTTTTT
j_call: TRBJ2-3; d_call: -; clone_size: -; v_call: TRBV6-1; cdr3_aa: CASSSNSVDTQYF; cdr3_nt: TGTGCCAGCAGTTCCAATTCTGTGGATACGCAGTATTTT
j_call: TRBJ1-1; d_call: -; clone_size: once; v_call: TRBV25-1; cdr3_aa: CASSDVETDTEAFF; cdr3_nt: TGTGCCAGCAGTGATGTGGAAACAGACACTGAAGCTTTCTTT
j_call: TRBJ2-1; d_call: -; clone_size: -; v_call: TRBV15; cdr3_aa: CATSPGSSYNEQFF; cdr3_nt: TGTGCCACCAGTCCCGGGAGCTCCTACAATGAGCAGTTCTTC
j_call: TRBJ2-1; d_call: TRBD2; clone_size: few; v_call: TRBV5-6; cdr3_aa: CASSLESAGMFYNEQFF; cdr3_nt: TGTGCCAGCAGCTTGGAATCAGCGGGGATGTTCTACAATGAGCAGTTCTTC
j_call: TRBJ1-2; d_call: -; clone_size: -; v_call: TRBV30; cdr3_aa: CVNGQSYGYTF; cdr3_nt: TGCGTGAACGGCCAAAGCTATGGCTACACCTTC
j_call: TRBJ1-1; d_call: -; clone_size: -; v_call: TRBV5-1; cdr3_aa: CASSYQSRDKNTEAFF; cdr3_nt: TGCGCCAGCAGCTATCAATCAAGGGACAAGAACACTGAAGCTTTCTTT
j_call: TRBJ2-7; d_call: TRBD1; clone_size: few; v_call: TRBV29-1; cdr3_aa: CSASKGALYEQYF; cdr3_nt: TGCAGCGCCAGCAAGGGGGCCCTCTACGAGCAGTACTTC
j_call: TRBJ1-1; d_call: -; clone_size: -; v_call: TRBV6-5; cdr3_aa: CASSYGVGANTEAFF; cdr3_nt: TGTGCCAGCAGTTACGGAGTCGGGGCGAACACTGAAGCTTTCTTT
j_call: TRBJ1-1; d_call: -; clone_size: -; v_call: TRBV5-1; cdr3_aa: CASTSGGMNTEAFF; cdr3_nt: TGCGCCAGCACGTCGGGCGGAATGAACACTGAAGCTTTCTTT
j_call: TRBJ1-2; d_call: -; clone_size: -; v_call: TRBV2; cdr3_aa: CASTRTRGYTF; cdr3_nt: TGTGCCAGTACGAGAACTCGGGGCTACACCTTC
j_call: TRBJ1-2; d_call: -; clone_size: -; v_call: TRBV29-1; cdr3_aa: CSVKPEGKDGYTF; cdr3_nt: TGCAGCGTTAAACCCGAGGGTAAGGATGGCTACACCTTC
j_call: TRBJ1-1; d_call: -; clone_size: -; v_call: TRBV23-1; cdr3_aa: CASRPDNEGTNTEAFF; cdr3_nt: TGCGCCAGCAGACCGGACAACGAGGGGACTAACACTGAAGCTTTCTTT
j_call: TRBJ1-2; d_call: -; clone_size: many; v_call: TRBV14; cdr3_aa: CASSPIRGYGYTF; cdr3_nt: TGTGCCAGCAGCCCCATTAGGGGCTATGGCTACACCTTC
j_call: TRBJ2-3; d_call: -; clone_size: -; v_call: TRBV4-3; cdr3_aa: CASSQESHFTQYF; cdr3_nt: TGCGCCAGCAGCCAAGAATCCCACTTTACGCAGTATTTT